A single T cell receptor (beta chain) is shown here with its context. The antigen remains unidentified. This record comes from a study of CD8+ T cells in alopecia areata. Study in general: Severity in treated patients was scored by percentage of scalp area affected.

Regarding treatment: oral pan-JAK inhibitor, 5-10 mg twice daily. CDR3 length: 12 amino acids. Germline V lookup: CDR1 LGHNA, CDR2 YSLEER. Deletions cut 1 base from V and 7 bases from J, with 7 bases between. Findings and caveats of the study: Scalp clonality and expanded CD8+ clones among the top 100 fell significantly with tofacitinib.

Reverse transcribed after extraction, RNA yielded cDNA as the sequencing template. Clones were sequenced by immunoSEQ multiplex PCR, and TCRdb holds only the in-frame ones, with some missing. The sample lists some 160,000 clones; approximately 65% were seen once. Material: CD4+ T cells sorted from blood, obtained at week 4, from a patient treated with tofacitinib. The chain is built from TRBV4-3 and TRBJ1-2; no clear D. The source of this sequence is a human donor with alopecia areata. In DNA, the CDR3 is TGCGCCAGCAGCCAAGCCTTCGGTGGCTACACCTTC. Translating gives CASSQAFGGYTF.